This entry lists 18 T cell receptor beta chains sequenced from one sample in a study of cytomegalovirus exposure and HLA in healthy donors (TCRdb year 2017). The protocol used for the library was the immunoSEQ multiplex PCR assay. For the multiplex PCR, a mixture combining 60 forward primers for TCR Vbeta segments and 13 reverse primers for TCR Jbeta segments was used. The table comes from immuneACCESS by way of TCRdb, which keeps in-frame sequences with V and J called. Part of the clones is missing from these tables; in studies checked, under half for an unresolved V gene and the rest for unknown reasons. The sample table records approximately 130,000 clones; 65% to 85% of these occur just once. The ten biggest clones cover over 1% of the sample. Sequencing used PBMCs. All receptors come from a boy between 5 and 17 years old in good health and CMV-seronegative.

This clone occurred a few times. This chain connects TRBV10-3 to TRBJ1-5, with 9 bases matching TRBD1. The CDR3 runs to 13 residues. The J segment lost 8 bases and the V segment lost 6 bases, leaving 5 bases of the junction unmatched. Germline assignment: CDR1 ENHRY and CDR2 SYGVKD. CDR3 DNA sequence: TGTGCCATCAGCTGGGGGGACAGGGAGCCCCAGCATTTT. Amino acids: CAISWGDREPQHF.

The chain has TRBV19 and TRBJ1-2; D not resolved. V dropped 1 base and J dropped 2 bases, with 11 bases sitting between them. This CDR3 has 15 amino acids. Germline V gene sequence: CDR1 LNHDA, CDR2 SQIVND (reference sequence). CDR3 DNA: TGTGCCAGTAGTATAGCCCCGCAGGCAAACTATGGCTACACCTTC. Protein sequence: CASSIAPQANYGYTF.

This chain connects TRBV2 to TRBJ1-1; D is undetermined. The CDR3 runs 13 residues. The V end lost 2 bases, the J end lost 4 bases, and 8 bases lay between the germline ends. Germline CDR1 SNHLY, CDR2 FYNNEI. CDR3 DNA sequence: TGTGCCAGCAGTGAATCGGGGTTCACTGAAGCTTTCTTT. This codes for CASSESGFTEAFF.

The V call is TRBV7-8, the J call TRBJ2-3, with D maybe TRBD1 (6 bases). The CDR3 is 11 amino acids. V dropped 8 bases and J dropped 5 bases, with 8 bases sitting between them. Germline assignment: CDR1 SGHVS and CDR2 FQNEAQ. This CDR3 reads CASQGGDTQYF. The CDR3 DNA reads as TGTGCCAGCCAAGGGGGAGATACGCAGTATTTT.

The CDR3 nucleotides read TGTGCCAGCAGCGCACAACCACAGGGTGAAGCTTTCTTT. This encodes CASSAQPQGEAFF. The chain uses TRBV9 and TRBJ1-1; D is possibly TRBD1 (6 bases). CDR3 length: 13 residues. V lost 3 bases and J lost 7, with 13 bases in between. Germline CDR1 and CDR2: SGDLS and YYNGEE. Variable domain in full (rest from reference TRBV9 and TRBJ1-1): DSGVTQTPKHLITATGQRVTLRCSPRSGDLSVYWYQQSLDQGLQFLIQYYNGEERAKGNILERFSAQQFPDLHSELNLSSLELGDSALYFCASSAQPQGEAFFGQGTRLTVV.

The chain carries TRBV2 and TRBJ1-4, with 9 bases that match TRBD1. The CDR3 is 15 residues long. CDR1 is SNHLY and CDR2 is FYNNEI in the germline V gene. The V segment lost 4 bases and the J segment 8 bases; nucleotides outside the gene matches: 8. CDR3 residues: CASSADRGVEEKLFF. The CDR3 DNA is TGTGCCAGCAGTGCCGACAGGGGGGTTGAAGAAAAACTGTTTTTT.

The CDR3 region has the DNA TGTGCCAGCAGCTTGTCCGGGGAAAACATTCAGTACTTC. Encoded protein: CASSLSGENIQYF. The chain combines TRBV11-2 with TRBJ2-4; TRBD2 is a possible D gene (5 bases). V was cut by 3 bases and J by 5 bases, with 8 bases left in between. The CDR3 has 13 residues. CDR1 SGHAT and CDR2 FQNNGV come from the germline V gene.

V gene TRBV19 combines with J gene TRBJ2-2, with a possible D match to TRBD1 (6 bases). Per the germline V gene, CDR1 is LNHDA and CDR2 is SQIVND (reference sequence). The V and J ends lost 6 bases and 6 bases respectively, with 8 bases between them. The length of the CDR3 is 12 residues. The CDR3 DNA reads as TGTGCCAGTAGAGGGGGTTCCGGGGAGCTGTTTTTT. Residues: CASRGGSGELFF.

This chain links TRBV10-2 with TRBJ2-1; D gene ambiguous. The germline V gene encodes CDR1 WSHSY and CDR2 SAAADI. This CDR3 is 13 amino acids long. Trimming took 2 bases from V and 5 from J, leaving 7 bases between them. The DNA for the CDR3 is TGCGCCAGCAGTGAGAACAACAACAATGAGCAGTTCTTC. It translates to CASSENNNNEQFF.

The chain couples TRBV2 to TRBJ2-7; 9 nucleotides match TRBD1. Germline V gene data show CDR1 as SNHLY and CDR2 as FYNNEI. This CDR3 has 14 amino acids. The trim removed 2 bases at V and 3 bases at J, leaving 2 bases unmatched. Here the CDR3 reads CASSERDRVYEQYF. DNA for the CDR3: TGTGCCAGCAGTGAACGGGACAGGGTCTACGAGCAGTACTTC. Looking up the rest from reference TRBV2 and TRBJ2-7 gives the full variable domain: EPEVTQTPSHQVTQMGQEVILRCVPISNHLYFYWYRQILGQKVEFLVSFYNNEISEKSEIFDDQFSVERPDGSNFTLKIRSTKLEDSAMYFCASSERDRVYEQYFGPGTRLTVT.

J is TRBJ2-7 and V is TRBV27; D may be TRBD2 (6 bases). Between the trimmed V and J ends, which lost 4 bases and 1 base, there was a span of 17 bases. The germline V gene encodes CDR1 MNHEY and CDR2 SMNVEV (reference sequence). The length of the CDR3 is 16 residues. In DNA, the CDR3 is TGTGCCAGCAGTTCCCCGACGGAGGGGCGGTCCTACGAGCAGTACTTC. Residues: CASSSPTEGRSYEQYF.

The V gene is TRBV27, the J gene TRBJ1-1; no reliable D call. CDR1 and CDR2 from the germline V gene are MNHEY and SMNVEV (reference sequence). V was pared by 4 bases and J by 0 bases, with 6 bases between. This CDR3 has 13 amino acids. CDR3: CASSSGMNTEAFF. In DNA form, the CDR3 reads TGTGCCAGCAGTTCCGGTATGAACACTGAAGCTTTCTTT.

This chain uses TRBV27 with TRBJ1-1; D gene ambiguous. The CDR3 covers 13 residues. Per the germline V gene, CDR1 is MNHEY and CDR2 is SMNVEV (reference sequence). Trimming took 2 bases from V and 7 from J, leaving 11 bases between them. DNA for the CDR3: TGTGCCAGCAGTTTAACCCGGGTTGGTGAAGCTTTCTTT. It specifies CASSLTRVGEAFF.

This clone was counted once. The chain has TRBV7-9 and TRBJ1-1; D is unresolved. Trimming left V 4 bases short and J 0 bases short, with 9 bases between. The CDR3 is 14 amino acids. Looked up from germline, CDR1 is SEHNR and CDR2 is FQNEAQ (reference sequence). The chain's CDR3 is CASSSLLMNTEAFF. CDR3 bases: TGTGCCAGCAGCTCACTGCTGATGAACACTGAAGCTTTCTTT.

This clone was recorded a few times. The chain employs TRBV19 and TRBJ1-2, with D unresolved. In germline, CDR1 is LNHDA, CDR2 SQIVND (reference sequence). There are 11 residues in the CDR3. Trimming pared 6 bases from V and 8 bases from J, leaving 10 bases between. CDR3 coding DNA: TGTGCCAGTAGAACGGGAAGAGGCTACACCTTC. This encodes CASRTGRGYTF.

The sample holds one count of this clone. The J gene is TRBJ2-1, the V gene TRBV11-3; D perhaps matches TRBD2 (5 bases). This CDR3 has 15 amino acids. Germline CDR1 and CDR2: SGHNT and YENEEA. Trimming took 1 base from V and 5 from J, leaving 12 bases between them. As DNA, the CDR3 is TGTGCCAGCAGCTTAGGTAGCGTTGCTCACAATGAGCAGTTCTTC. Its translation: CASSLGSVAHNEQFF.

This clone was seen more than once but under ten times. V usage is TRBV2 and J usage is TRBJ2-1, with TRBD2 identical over 7 bases. Unmatched junction bases numbered 4, after V lost 1 base and J lost 1 base. This CDR3 comprises 16 residues. Germline V gives CDR1 SNHLY, CDR2 FYNNEI. CDR3 loop: CASSEGGGISYNEQFF. The CDR3 DNA sequence: TGTGCCAGCAGTGAAGGGGGAGGGATTTCCTACAATGAGCAGTTCTTC.

The chain couples TRBV10-3 to TRBJ2-3; 9 positions agree with TRBD2. The CDR3 extends over 17 amino acids. V dropped 4 bases and J dropped 2; count of bases not matched to a gene: 10. In germline, CDR1 is ENHRY, CDR2 SYGVKD. CDR3 residues: CAISGSSGTLFTDTQYF. The CDR3 region has the DNA TGTGCCATCAGTGGATCTAGCGGGACCCTATTCACAGATACGCAGTATTTT.